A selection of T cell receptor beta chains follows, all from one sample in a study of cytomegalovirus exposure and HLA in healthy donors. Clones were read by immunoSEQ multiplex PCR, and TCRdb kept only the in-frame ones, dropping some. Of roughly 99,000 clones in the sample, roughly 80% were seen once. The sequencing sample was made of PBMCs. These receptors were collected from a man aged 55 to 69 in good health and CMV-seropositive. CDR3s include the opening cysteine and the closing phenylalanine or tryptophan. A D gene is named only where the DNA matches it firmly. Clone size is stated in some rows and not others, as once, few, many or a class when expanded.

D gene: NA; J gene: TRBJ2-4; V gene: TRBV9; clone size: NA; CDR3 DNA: TGTGCCAGCAGCCCCACGACAGGAAAAAACATTCAGTACTTC; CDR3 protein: CASSPTTGKNIQYF
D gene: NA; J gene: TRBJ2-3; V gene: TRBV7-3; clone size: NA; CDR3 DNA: TGTGCCAGCAGCTTGAGGGACATTTCAACAGATACGCAGTATTTT; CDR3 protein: CASSLRDISTDTQYF
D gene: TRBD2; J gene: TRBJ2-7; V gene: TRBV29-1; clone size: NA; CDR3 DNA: TGCAGCGTTGCGGGACTAGCGGGGGGGCAAAGGTCCTACGAGCAGTACTTC; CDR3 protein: CSVAGLAGGQRSYEQYF
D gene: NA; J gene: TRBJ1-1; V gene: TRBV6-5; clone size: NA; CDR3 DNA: TGTGCCAGCAGTTACTCAGGAGGTGGTACTGAAGCTTTCTTT; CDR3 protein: CASSYSGGGTEAFF
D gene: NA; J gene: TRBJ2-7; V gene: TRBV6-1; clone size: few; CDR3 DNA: TGTGCCAGCAGGGTGGACAGTTACTCCTACGAGCAGTACTTC; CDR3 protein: CASRVDSYSYEQYF
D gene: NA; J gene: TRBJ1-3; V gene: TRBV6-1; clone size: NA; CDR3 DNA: TGTGCCAGCAGAGCGAGCTCTGGAAACACCATATATTTT; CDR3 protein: CASRASSGNTIYF
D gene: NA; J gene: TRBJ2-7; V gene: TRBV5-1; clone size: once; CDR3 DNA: TGCGCCAGCAGCCCCCTCCACGAGCAGTACTTC; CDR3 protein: CASSPLHEQYF
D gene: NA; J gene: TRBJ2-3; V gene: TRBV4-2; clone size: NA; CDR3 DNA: TGTGCCAGCAGCCAAGCCCAGGGAGATACGCAGTATTTT; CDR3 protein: CASSQAQGDTQYF
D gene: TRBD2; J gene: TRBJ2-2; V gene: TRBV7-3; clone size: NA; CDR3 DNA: TGTGCCAGCAGCGCGGGACTAGTGTCTTCCGGGGAGCTGTTTTTT; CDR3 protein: CASSAGLVSSGELFF
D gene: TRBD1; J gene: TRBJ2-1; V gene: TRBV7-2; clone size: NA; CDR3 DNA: TGTGCCAGCAGCTTAGAGGGACAGGGAGGCAATGAGCAGTTCTTC; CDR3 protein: CASSLEGQGGNEQFF
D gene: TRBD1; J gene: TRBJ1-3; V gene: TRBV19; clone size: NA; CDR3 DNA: TGTGCCAGTAGTACCCCCGACAGGGGCCCAGGAAACACCATATATTTT; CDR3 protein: CASSTPDRGPGNTIYF
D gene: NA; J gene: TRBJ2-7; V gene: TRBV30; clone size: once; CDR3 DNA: TGTGCCTGGAGTTCCGGCGGGTCCTACGAGCAGTACTTC; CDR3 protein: CAWSSGGSYEQYF
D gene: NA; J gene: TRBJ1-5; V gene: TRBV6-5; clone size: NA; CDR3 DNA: TGTGCCAGCAGTTACAGGGGGGGCCAGCCCCAGCATTTT; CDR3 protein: CASSYRGGQPQHF
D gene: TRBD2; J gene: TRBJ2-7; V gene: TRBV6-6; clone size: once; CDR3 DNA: TGTGCCAGCAGACCTACTAGCGGGGGGGCATGGGAGCAGTACTTC; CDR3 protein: CASRPTSGGAWEQYF
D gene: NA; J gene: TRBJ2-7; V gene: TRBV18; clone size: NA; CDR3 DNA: TGTGCCAGCTCACCCGGCGACAGCTACGAGCAGTACTTC; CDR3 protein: CASSPGDSYEQYF
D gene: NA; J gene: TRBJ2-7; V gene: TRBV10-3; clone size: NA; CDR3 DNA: TGTGCCATCAGTGTCGGCGGAAAGGAGCAGTACTTC; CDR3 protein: CAISVGGKEQYF
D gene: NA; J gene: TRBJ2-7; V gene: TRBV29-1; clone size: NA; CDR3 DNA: TGCAGCGCCAGGGCCTCCTACGAGCAGTACTTC; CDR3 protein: CSARASYEQYF
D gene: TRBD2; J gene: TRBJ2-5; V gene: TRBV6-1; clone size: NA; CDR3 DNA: TGTGCCAGCAGTGGGGCTAGCGGGTCGCGATTGGAGACCCAGTACTTC; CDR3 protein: CASSGASGSRLETQYF
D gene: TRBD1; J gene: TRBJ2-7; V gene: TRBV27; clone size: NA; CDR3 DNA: TGTGCCAGCAGCCCGGACAGGGGGTCCTACGAGCAGTACTTC; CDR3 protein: CASSPDRGSYEQYF
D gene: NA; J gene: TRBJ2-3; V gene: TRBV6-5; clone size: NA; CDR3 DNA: TGTGCCAGCAGTTACTCTCGGGTCGGTGATACGCAGTATTTT; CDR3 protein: CASSYSRVGDTQYF
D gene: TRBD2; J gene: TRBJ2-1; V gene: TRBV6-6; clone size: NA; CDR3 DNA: TGTGCCAGCAGTTCAGGACTAGCGGGCGCCGGGGAGCAGTTCTTC; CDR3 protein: CASSSGLAGAGEQFF
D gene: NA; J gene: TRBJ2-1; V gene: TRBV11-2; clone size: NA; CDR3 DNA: TGTGCCAGCAGCTCCCTAAAGCGGCGCTCCTACAATGAGCAGTTCTTC; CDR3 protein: CASSSLKRRSYNEQFF
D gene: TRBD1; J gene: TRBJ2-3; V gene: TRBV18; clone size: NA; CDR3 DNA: TGTGCCAGCTCACCACTGGCCCCGACAGGGAGTCCCACAGATACGCAGTATTTT; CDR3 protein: CASSPLAPTGSPTDTQYF
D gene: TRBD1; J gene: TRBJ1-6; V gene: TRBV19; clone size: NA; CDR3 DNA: TGTGCCAGTAGCCGACAGGGGAGCTCCTATAATTCACCCCTCCACTTT; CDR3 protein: CASSRQGSSYNSPLHF
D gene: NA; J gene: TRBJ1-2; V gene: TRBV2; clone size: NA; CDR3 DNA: TGTGCCAGCAGTGAACGGGCAACGGAGGGTTATGGCTACACCTTC; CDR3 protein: CASSERATEGYGYTF
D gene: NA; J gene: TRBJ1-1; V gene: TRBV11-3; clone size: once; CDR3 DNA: TGTGCCAGCAGCCCAAGGGGGAGCACTGAAGCTTTCTTT; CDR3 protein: CASSPRGSTEAFF